This record concerns one T cell receptor (beta chain) sequence. The data are from a study of shared clonotypes between healthy human individuals. V was clipped by 3 bases and J by 5 bases; unmatched bases: 6. The V gene's germline CDR1 is LNHDA and CDR2 SQIVND (reference sequence). The CDR3 spans 14 residues. Template for every sorted-subset replicate PCR totaled approximately 0.2 ug DNA, roughly 30,000 T cell genomes. Clones were sequenced by immunoSEQ multiplex PCR, and TCRdb holds only the in-frame ones, with some missing. The repertoire consists of roughly 2,500,000 clones, with 90% to 95% occurring once and the leading ten covering roughly 0.36%. Division of CD4+ cells produced a CD45RA+ naive subset and a CD45RA-negative memory subset.

Sequences were obtained from naive CD4+ T cells from PBMCs. Documented subset: CD45RA+ positively selected. The J gene is TRBJ1-2, the V gene TRBV19, with TRBD1 matching over 7 bases. The source of this sequence is a man aged 18-30 years in good health. Some clones in this sample may be carry-over from other donors' samples. In nucleotides, the CDR3 is TGTGCCAGTAGTATGGCGAGACAGGGATATGGCTACACCTTC. Translated: CASSMARQGYGYTF.